One T cell receptor (beta chain) is described in this entry. The antigen remains unidentified. This entry comes from a study of radiotherapy plus CTLA-4 blockade in lung cancer. Using immunoSEQ multiplex PCR, the repertoire was profiled, and TCRdb retains in-frame clones only, with some absent. The data show tens of thousands of clones, approximately 85% seen once. Points from the study as a whole: Clones of tumor-derived TCRs expanded in blood after radiotherapy plus ipilimumab.

Sequencing used peripheral blood, obtained from a patient treated with radiotherapy plus ipilimumab. The source is a human donor with non-small cell lung cancer whose response to radiotherapy plus ipilimumab could not be evaluated.

For the CDR3, the DNA is TGTGCCAGCAGCGCGTCCCTAGCGGGAGGGTCGAACACCGGGGAGCTGTTTTTT. This encodes CASSASLAGGSNTGELFF. The rearrangement uses TRBV9 and TRBJ2-2, with TRBD2 matching over 12 bases. J lost 0 bases, V lost 3 bases, and 6 bases had no gene match. Per germline, CDR1 SGDLS and CDR2 YYNGEE. CDR3 length: 18 residues.